What follows are 21 T cell receptor beta chains derived from one specimen sequenced in a study of blood T cell repertoires in COVID-19. Profiled with immunoSEQ multiplex PCR; TCRdb holds only in-frame clones, not every one. Altogether 290,000 or so clones are present, around 90% being singletons, with the ten largest covering approximately 1.2%. What was sequenced was PBMCs or T cells enriched from blood (not recorded which). The receptors shown here come from a woman in her thirties who had recovered from COVID-19.

This chain's CDR3 is CSAELSGSYYEQFF. The CDR3 nucleotides are TGCAGCGCCGAACTGAGCGGGAGTTACTATGAGCAGTTCTTC. The gene calls are TRBV29-1 and TRBJ2-1; 8 bases match TRBD2. This CDR3 comprises 14 residues. J lost 8 bases, V lost 7 bases, and 13 bases had no gene match. From germline, CDR1 is SQVTM and CDR2 ANQGSEA.

J is TRBJ2-5 and V is TRBV27, with 9 bases lining up with TRBD1. Trimming cost V 5 bases and J 3 bases; bases outside gene matches: 7. CDR3 length: 15 residues. Germline lookup yields CDR1 MNHEY and CDR2 SMNVEV (reference sequence). CDR3 sequence reads: CASSPWDREEETQYF. In DNA form, the CDR3 reads TGTGCCAGCAGTCCATGGGACAGGGAGGAAGAGACCCAGTACTTC.

The CDR3 nucleotides read TGTGCCAGCAGCCCGGGACTAGCGGGACTCACCGGGGAGCTGTTTTTT. Protein sequence: CASSPGLAGLTGELFF. The chain uses TRBV11-3 and TRBJ2-2; 13 nucleotides agree with TRBD2. CDR3 size: 16 residues. Germline V CDR1 and CDR2: SGHNT, YENEEA. V shed 5 bases, J shed 4 bases, and the junction held 4 bases outside the gene matches.

The V call is TRBV9, the J call TRBJ1-3; perhaps TRBD1 as D (6 bases). Looked up from germline, CDR1 is SGDLS and CDR2 is YYNGEE. The CDR3 sequence is 17 residues long. Trimming removed 1 base from V and 0 bases from J, with 14 bases in between. The CDR3 sequence is CASSVSIQGNSGNTIYF. For the CDR3, the DNA is TGTGCCAGCAGCGTATCCATACAGGGAAACTCTGGAAACACCATATATTTT.

This chain uses TRBV7-9 with TRBJ1-1; weak D call: TRBD1 (6 bases). V lost 1 base to trimming and J lost 4 bases, with 10 bases between them. Germline assignment: CDR1 SEHNR and CDR2 FQNEAQ (reference sequence). The CDR3 runs to 14 residues. The CDR3 DNA follows: TGTGCCAGCAGCTTAGGGACCAGGGGCACTGAAGCTTTCTTT. Translation gives CASSLGTRGTEAFF.

The CDR3 spells CASRNTGESMNTEAFF. The CDR3 nucleotides are TGTGCCAGCAGAAATACAGGGGAGTCAATGAACACTGAAGCTTTCTTT. The chain joins TRBV7-6 to TRBJ1-1; TRBD1 matches at 7 bases. The germline V gene encodes CDR1 SGHVS and CDR2 FNYEAQ. The CDR3 has 16 amino acids. V lost 6 bases to trimming and J lost 0 bases; unmatched junction nucleotides: 10.

This chain connects TRBV7-9 to TRBJ2-7, with 11 bases matching TRBD2. The CDR3 loop spans 16 amino acids. With 1 base clipped from V and 3 bases from J, the junction kept 5 bases outside the gene matches. Germline V CDR1 and CDR2: SEHNR, FQNEAQ (reference sequence). CDR3 nucleotide sequence: TGTGCCAGCAGCTTAGGTTACGGGACTAGCGGCTACGAGCAGTACTTC. This gives the protein CASSLGYGTSGYEQYF.

The V call is TRBV28, the J call TRBJ2-3; tentatively, D is TRBD1 (5 bases). CDR1 and CDR2 (germline): MDHEN, SYDVKM. Trimming took off 7 bases at V and 4 bases at J, with 18 bases between the two ends. The CDR3 loop spans 15 amino acids. This CDR3 is CASTPGIVRADTQYF. The DNA for the CDR3 is TGTGCCAGCACCCCAGGGATCGTAAGGGCAGATACGCAGTATTTT.

This clone was found a few times. This CDR3 is also generated by other DNA sequences in the sample. The chain couples TRBV7-3 to TRBJ1-3; TRBD1 is a possible D gene (6 bases). Trimming stripped 4 bases from V and 4 bases from J, with 8 bases between. The germline gives CDR1 SGHTA, CDR2 FQGTGA. The CDR3 spans 13 residues. CDR3 amino acids: CASSSGQGNTIYF. The CDR3 bases are TGTGCCAGCAGCTCCGGACAGGGAAACACCATATATTTT.

In nucleotides, the CDR3 is TGCGCCAGCAGCCAAGATCCCGGGAGCCATCAGCCCCAGCATTTT. It yields the protein CASSQDPGSHQPQHF. The genes are TRBV4-3 and TRBJ1-5; no clear D. The CDR3 totals 15 residues. V was trimmed by 0 bases and J by 5 bases, leaving 11 bases between them. Germline CDR1 LGHNA, CDR2 YSLEER.

V usage is TRBV27 and J usage is TRBJ1-5, with D perhaps TRBD1 (5 bases). Trimming removed 8 bases at V and 4 bases at J, with 12 bases between. The CDR3 runs 13 residues. Per germline, CDR1 MNHEY and CDR2 SMNVEV (reference sequence). CDR3 sequence (DNA): TGTGCCAGCCGGGGGGGAGTAAATCAGCCCCAGCATTTT. Translated: CASRGGVNQPQHF.

With regard to this clone: The sample contains more than one DNA sequence encoding this CDR3. The chain recombines TRBV18 with TRBJ2-7; 10 nucleotides line up with TRBD2. This CDR3 has 15 residues. V trimming: 2 bases; J trimming: 3 bases; junction bases outside the gene matches: 4. Per germline, CDR1 KGHSH and CDR2 LQKENI. For the CDR3, the DNA is TGTGCCAGCTCACCAACGGGGACTAGCGTCTACGAGCAGTACTTC. The encoded protein is CASSPTGTSVYEQYF.

CDR3 amino acids: CASSSRDRGNTEAFF. The CDR3 nucleotides read TGTGCCAGTAGTTCCCGGGACAGGGGGAACACTGAAGCTTTCTTT. The rearrangement joins TRBV19 to TRBJ1-1; 10 nucleotides align to TRBD1. The CDR3 sequence is 15 residues long. Germline V gene sequence: CDR1 LNHDA, CDR2 SQIVND (reference sequence). V lost 5 bases to trimming and J lost 1 base; unmatched junction nucleotides: 4.

V usage is TRBV13 and J usage is TRBJ1-2; D is perhaps TRBD1 (5 bases). Germline V gene data show CDR1 as PRHDT and CDR2 as FYEKMQ (reference sequence). V shed 0 bases and J shed 4 bases, with 12 bases lying between them. CDR3 length: 15 residues. The CDR3 sequence: CASSLGQGRSYGYTF. CDR3 bases: TGTGCCAGCAGCTTAGGCCAGGGTAGGAGCTATGGCTACACCTTC.

The table lists this clone with a count of one. This sequence joins TRBV2 and TRBJ2-2, with 12 bases matching TRBD1. The CDR3 loop spans 15 amino acids. Germline V gene sequence: CDR1 SNHLY, CDR2 FYNNEI. Unmatched junction bases numbered 6, after V lost 6 bases and J lost 7 bases. The CDR3 is CASSPGTGGGGELFF. The CDR3 nucleotides read TGTGCCAGCAGCCCTGGGACAGGGGGCGGCGGGGAGCTGTTTTTT.

J is TRBJ2-1 and V is TRBV4-1; 7 bases line up with TRBD2. This CDR3 has 17 amino acids. Trimming removed 4 bases from V and 9 bases from J; junction bases left unmatched: 18. CDR1 and CDR2 (germline): MGHRA, YSYEKL. The DNA for the CDR3 is TGCGCCAGCAGCCCGGGACTACACGCGGGTACAATCGCTGAGCAGTTCTTC. Its translation is CASSPGLHAGTIAEQFF.

The chain couples TRBV27 to TRBJ2-1; D is possibly TRBD1 (6 bases). CDR1 is MNHEY, CDR2 SMNVEV, per germline (reference sequence). V was trimmed by 6 bases and J by 7 bases, leaving 19 bases between them. The CDR3 spans 15 residues. CDR3 DNA: TGTGCCAGCAGCCTTAAACCGACAGGCGGGAATGAGCAGTTCTTC. Translation: CASSLKPTGGNEQFF.

This clone was observed a handful of times. The V and J genes are TRBV7-2 and TRBJ1-5, with 9 bases that match TRBD1. V lost 0 bases and J lost 3; bases outside the gene matches: 6. Germline loops: CDR1 SGHTA, CDR2 FQGNSA. The CDR3 loop spans 17 amino acids. This CDR3 is CASSLALWTGDNQPQHF. CDR3 sequence (DNA): TGTGCCAGCAGCTTAGCTCTATGGACAGGGGACAATCAGCCCCAGCATTTT.

Only a few counts were recorded for this clone. The chain links TRBV28 to TRBJ1-1; D uncertain. This CDR3 is 16 amino acids long. Trimming pared 2 bases from V and 5 bases from J, leaving 18 bases between. Germline CDR1 and CDR2: MDHEN and SYDVKM. In DNA, the CDR3 is TGTGCCAGCAGTTTAAAAATCCCCGGGAGGGAGACTGAAGCTTTCTTT. The encoded protein is CASSLKIPGRETEAFF.

The V call is TRBV29-1, the J call TRBJ2-1; 7 nucleotides line up with TRBD1. The CDR3 covers 14 residues. In germline, CDR1 is SQVTM, CDR2 ANQGSEA. J was trimmed by 12 bases and V by 4 bases; bases with no gene match: 15. This CDR3 reads CSVGTTGIVSGQFF. The CDR3 nucleotides read TGCAGCGTTGGAACGACAGGGATAGTATCTGGGCAGTTCTTC.

The CDR3 spells CASSPRDRENQPQHF. The CDR3 nucleotides read TGTGCCAGCAGCCCTAGGGACAGGGAGAATCAGCCCCAGCATTTT. This chain links TRBV11-2 with TRBJ1-5; TRBD1 aligns across 9 bases. Germline CDR1 and CDR2: SGHAT and FQNNGV. The CDR3 covers 15 residues. The ends lost 5 bases at V and 4 bases at J; junction bases unmatched: 6.